The 25 T cell receptor beta chains given below trace back to one sample, sequenced in a study of blood T cells in healthy people across ages. The second PCR ran about 7 to 12 cycles with a sample-barcoded 5' primer and J-beta primers. TCRdb redid the calling of the 5' RACE reads with MiXCR, one entry per CDR3 protein. The data contain around 1.5 million distinct CDR3 sequences, around 59% of them singletons. Sequencing was performed on blood. The receptors here all came from a man aged 18 to 35 in good health.

The CDR3 spells CASSPAEQYF. The CDR3 DNA reads as TGTGCCAGCTCACCAGCCGAGCAGTACTTC. V is TRBV18 and J is TRBJ2-7; D ambiguous. Trimming took 2 bases from V and 6 from J, leaving 2 bases between them. The CDR3 totals 10 residues. Germline V gene lookup returns CDR1 KGHSH and CDR2 LQKENI.

The chain joins TRBV5-1 to TRBJ1-4; possible D gene TRBD1, 6 bases. The V and J ends lost 2 bases and 5 bases respectively, with 13 bases between them. From germline, CDR1 is SGHRS and CDR2 YFSETQ. The CDR3 is made up of 15 amino acids. CDR3 amino acids: CASSFWGPVNEKLFF. In DNA, the CDR3 is TGCGCCAGCAGCTTTTGGGGGCCGGTAAATGAAAAACTGTTTTTT. Combining the CDR3 with reference TRBV5-1 and TRBJ1-4 gives the whole variable domain KAGVTQTPRYLIKTRGQQVTLSCSPISGHRSVSWYQQTPGQGLQFLFEYFSETQRNKGNFPGRFSGRQFSNSRSEMNVSTLELGDSALYLCASSFWGPVNEKLFFGSGTQLSVL.

This clonotype was picked up a small number of times. The V gene is TRBV12-3 or TRBV12-4, the J gene TRBJ1-4, with TRBD1 as a possible D gene (5 bases). The CDR3 is 15 amino acids. V was clipped by 6 bases and J by 0 bases, with 11 bases between them. The CDR3 DNA reads TGTGCCAGCAGAACACTGACAGCAACTAATGAAAAACTGTTTTTT. It translates to CASRTLTATNEKLFF.

The V gene is TRBV7-9, the J gene TRBJ2-1; no clear D. Trimming removed 6 bases at V and 3 bases at J, with 18 bases between. The CDR3 loop spans 16 amino acids. Germline CDR1 reads SEHNR; CDR2 reads FQNEAQ (reference sequence). The CDR3 is CASRPAEGPGYNEQFF. CDR3 nucleotides: TGTGCCAGCAGACCCGCGGAAGGGCCAGGCTACAATGAGCAGTTCTTC.

The chain joins TRBV7-2 to TRBJ1-4; TRBD1 might be the D (5 bases). Per germline, CDR1 SGHTA and CDR2 FQGNSA. The CDR3 is 12 residues long. V was pared by 5 bases and J by 12 bases, with 13 bases between. This chain's CDR3 is CASSLWDGELFF. The CDR3, as DNA: TGTGCCAGCAGCCTCTGGGACGGAGAACTGTTTTTT. The full variable domain, in which reference TRBV7-2 and TRBJ1-4 provide the parts outside the CDR3, is GAGVSQSPSNKVTEKGKDVELRCDPISGHTALYWYRQSLGQGLEFLIYFQGNSAPDKSGLPSDRFSAERTGGSVSTLTIQRTQQEDSAVYLCASSLWDGELFFGSGTQLSVL.

V is TRBV3-1 and J is TRBJ2-5, with D possibly matching TRBD2 (6 bases). This CDR3 region has 12 residues. V dropped 0 bases and J dropped 11 bases, with 10 bases sitting between them. Looked up from germline, CDR1 is LGHDT and CDR2 is YNNKEL (reference sequence). Here the CDR3 DNA reads TGTGCCAGCAGCCAAGATAATCGGGAGCAGTACTTC. It codes for CASSQDNREQYF.

The chain carries TRBV6-5 and TRBJ2-7; 8 bases are a match to TRBD1. The V gene end was trimmed by 3 bases and the J gene end by 2 bases; junction bases not matched to a gene: 6. The CDR3 extends over 15 amino acids. In germline, CDR1 is MNHEY, CDR2 SVGAGI. The CDR3, as DNA: TGTGCCAGCAGTTATGCGGGACAGGAGGCCTACGAGCAGTACTTC. Translated: CASSYAGQEAYEQYF.

The chain recombines TRBV12-3 or TRBV12-4 with TRBJ1-4; D is perhaps TRBD1 (6 bases). Trimming took off 5 bases at V and 8 bases at J, with 15 bases between the two ends. The CDR3 spans 14 residues. The CDR3 nucleotides are TGTGCCAGCAGTATGACAGGAGTAGGAGAAAAACTGTTTTTT. This codes for CASSMTGVGEKLFF.

This clonotype was found a few times. The V call is TRBV7-9, the J call TRBJ1-2, with D perhaps matching TRBD1 (5 bases). This CDR3 is built from 15 residues. V was clipped by 5 bases and J by 5 bases, with 18 bases between them. Germline CDR1 reads SEHNR; CDR2 reads FQNEAQ (reference sequence). DNA for the CDR3: TGTGCCAGCAGCCTAGGGGCCCTGGAGCTATATGGCTACACCTTC. This gives the protein CASSLGALELYGYTF.

This CDR3 is CASSLPEVYSGNTIYF. Here the CDR3 DNA reads TGTGCCAGCAGCTTGCCGGAGGTCTACTCTGGAAACACCATATATTTT. This rearrangement joins TRBV5-5 to TRBJ1-3; D unresolved. Trimming stripped 1 base from V and 0 bases from J, with 11 bases between. This CDR3 region has 16 residues. The germline V gene encodes CDR1 SGHKS and CDR2 YYEKEE (reference sequence).

A few counts support this clonotype. This sequence joins TRBV5-1 and TRBJ2-3; D call uncertain. The CDR3 consists of 12 residues. Looked up from germline, CDR1 is SGHRS and CDR2 is YFSETQ. V was shortened by 4 bases and J by 4 bases, with 7 bases between the two germline ends. The DNA for the CDR3 is TGCGCCAGCAGCGCCCCCTCAGATACGCAGTATTTT. Amino acid sequence: CASSAPSDTQYF.

Only a few counts were recorded for this clonotype. The V gene is TRBV5-5, the J gene TRBJ2-1; tentatively, D is TRBD1 (6 bases). The V end was cut by 7 bases, the J end by 4 bases, with 15 bases between. Germline CDR1 reads SGHKS; CDR2 reads YYEKEE (reference sequence). The length of the CDR3 is 14 residues. CDR3 region: CASFRKGGYNEQFF. The DNA of the CDR3 is TGTGCCAGCTTCAGAAAAGGGGGTTACAATGAGCAGTTCTTC. Complete variable domain (other parts from reference TRBV5-5 and TRBJ2-1): DAGVTQSPTHLIKTRGQQVTLRCSPISGHKSVSWYQQVLGQGPQFIFQYYEKEERGRGNFPDRFSARQFPNYSSELNVNALLLGDSALYLCASFRKGGYNEQFFGPGTRLTVL.

This chain uses TRBV28 with TRBJ1-2, with D possibly matching TRBD1 (5 bases). Trimming took off 10 bases at V and 4 bases at J, with 22 bases between the two ends. This CDR3 comprises 15 residues. Germline values: CDR1 MDHEN, CDR2 SYDVKM. The CDR3 nucleotides are TGTGCCACAGAGGACCGTCTATCGGGGGTCTATGGCTACACCTTC. Translated: CATEDRLSGVYGYTF.

The DNA of the CDR3 is TGTGCCAGCTGCAGGAAGGTAACGGGGATATTGAGCGAGCAGTACTTC. This gives the protein CASCRKVTGILSEQYF. The chain combines TRBV27 with TRBJ2-7; TRBD2 is a possible D gene (5 bases). There are 16 residues in the CDR3. The germline V and J ends were trimmed by 8 bases and 6 bases, with 26 bases remaining between them. CDR1 MNHEY and CDR2 SMNVEV come from the germline V gene (reference sequence).

The rearrangement links TRBV10-3 to TRBJ2-1; tentative D call: TRBD1 (5 bases). Germline CDR1 and CDR2: ENHRY and SYGVKD. The CDR3 loop spans 15 amino acids. V lost 5 bases and J lost 2, with 13 bases in between. CDR3 nucleotides: TGTGCCATCAGTACCCTAAGGGGCGCCTACAATGAGCAGTTCTTC. Its protein product is CAISTLRGAYNEQFF.

Turning to this clonotype: A junction boundary mismatches the germline segment, possibly from a read error. This chain links TRBV20-1 with TRBJ1-2, with unresolved D. Germline CDR1 reads DFQATT; CDR2 reads SNEGSKA (reference sequence). The CDR3 runs 13 residues. The CDR3 coding sequence is TGCAGTGCTCCCCATGCGTCGAACTATGGCAACACCTTC. Translated: CSAPHASNYGNTF.

J is TRBJ2-6 and V is TRBV9; D not resolved. Germline V CDR1 and CDR2: SGDLS, YYNGEE. The V end lost 3 bases, the J end lost 0 bases, and 16 bases lay between the germline ends. The CDR3 consists of 18 residues. CDR3 residues: CASSARQVGPSGANVLTF. CDR3 nucleotide sequence: TGTGCCAGCAGCGCCCGACAAGTTGGGCCCTCTGGGGCCAACGTCCTGACTTTC.

This clonotype has a handful of counts. The rearrangement uses TRBV29-1 and TRBJ2-5; D unclear. Trimming stripped 3 bases from V and 11 bases from J, with 13 bases between. This CDR3 is 11 amino acids long. Germline V gene sequence: CDR1 SQVTM, CDR2 ANQGSEA. As DNA, the CDR3 is TGCAGCGTTGAGGTCCAGATGGGGCAGTACTTC. Translating gives CSVEVQMGQYF.

The chain uses TRBV20-1 and TRBJ2-5; D ambiguous. From germline, CDR1 is DFQATT and CDR2 SNEGSKA (reference sequence). Between the trimmed V and J ends, which lost 6 bases and 1 base, there was a span of 9 bases. The CDR3 consists of 12 residues. CDR3 nucleotide sequence: TGCAGTGCCCAGGACCTCCAAGAGACCCAGTACTTC. This encodes CSAQDLQETQYF.

This clonotype was counted only a few times. J is TRBJ1-1 and V is TRBV6-1; D uncertain. The V end was cut by 4 bases, the J end by 0 bases, with 15 bases between. The CDR3 covers 16 residues. Looked up from germline, CDR1 is MNHNS and CDR2 is SASEGT. CDR3 DNA: TGTGCCAGCAGTGGGGTTATTATCGGGATGAACACTGAAGCTTTCTTT. It codes for CASSGVIIGMNTEAFF.

The gene calls are TRBV9 and TRBJ2-3, with D perhaps matching TRBD2 (6 bases). The V and J ends lost 3 bases and 3 bases respectively, with 23 bases between them. Germline CDR1 reads SGDLS; CDR2 reads YYNGEE. The CDR3 has 18 amino acids. CDR3 in DNA: TGTGCCAGCAGCGCAACCCACCGCGGACTCCGGGGGACAGATACGCAGTATTTT. Residues: CASSATHRGLRGTDTQYF.

The chain combines TRBV29-1 with TRBJ2-4, with a weak D call TRBD2 (6 bases). This CDR3 is built from 15 residues. The V gene lost 3 bases and the J gene lost 0 bases, with 12 bases spanning the gap. Germline V gene sequence: CDR1 SQVTM, CDR2 ANQGSEA. The CDR3 nucleotides are TGCAGCGTTGATGGAGGGGCCCCAGCCAAAAACATTCAGTACTTC. Translated: CSVDGGAPAKNIQYF.

This chain joins TRBV6-2 or TRBV6-3 and TRBJ2-3, with 11 bases aligning to TRBD2. This CDR3 comprises 17 residues. V was clipped by 2 bases and J by 0 bases; unmatched bases: 4. Germline assignment: CDR1 MNHEY and CDR2 SVGEGT. In DNA form, the CDR3 reads TGTGCCAGCAGTTACAGAACTAGCGGGGGAAGCACAGATACGCAGTATTTT. This codes for CASSYRTSGGSTDTQYF.

This clonotype was detected only once. An end of the junction does not agree with germline; a read error may underlie this. The chain joins TRBV20-1 to TRBJ1-2; 7 bases fit TRBD1. This CDR3 comprises 12 residues. The germline V gene encodes CDR1 DFQATT and CDR2 SNEGSKA (reference sequence). The CDR3 coding sequence is TGCAGTGCTGCGACAGGGACGAATGGCCACACCTTC. Translating gives CSAATGTNGHTF.

The chain is built from TRBV20-1 and TRBJ2-3, with 11 bases matching TRBD1. Germline assignment: CDR1 DFQATT and CDR2 SNEGSKA (reference sequence). J gave up 5 bases and V 6 bases, and 13 bases lay outside the gene matches. The CDR3 spans 16 residues. The CDR3 nucleotides read TGCAGTGCCCCGCCGCCCCCGGGACAGGGGGAAGATACGCAGTATTTT. Protein product: CSAPPPPGQGEDTQYF.